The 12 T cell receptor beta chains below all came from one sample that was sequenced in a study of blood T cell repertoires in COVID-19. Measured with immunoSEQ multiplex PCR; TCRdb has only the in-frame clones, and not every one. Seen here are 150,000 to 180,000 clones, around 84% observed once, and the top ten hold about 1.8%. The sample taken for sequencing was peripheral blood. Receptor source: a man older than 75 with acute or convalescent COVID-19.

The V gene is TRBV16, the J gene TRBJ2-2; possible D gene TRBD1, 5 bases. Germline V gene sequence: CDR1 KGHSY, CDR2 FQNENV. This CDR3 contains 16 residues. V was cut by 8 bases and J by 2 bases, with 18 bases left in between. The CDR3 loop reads CASSPVRTLNTGELFF. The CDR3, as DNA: TGTGCCAGCTCGCCAGTTAGGACACTCAACACCGGGGAGCTGTTTTTT.

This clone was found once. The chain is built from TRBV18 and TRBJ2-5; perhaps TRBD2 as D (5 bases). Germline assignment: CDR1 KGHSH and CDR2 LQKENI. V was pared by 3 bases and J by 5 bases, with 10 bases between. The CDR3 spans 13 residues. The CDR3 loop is CASSPNRDETQYF. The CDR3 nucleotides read TGTGCCAGCTCACCTAACCGGGATGAGACCCAGTACTTC.

The CDR3 DNA reads TGCGCCAGCAGCTCGGGACAGCCCAACCATGAGCAGTTCTTC. It yields the protein CASSSGQPNHEQFF. The chain uses TRBV5-1 and TRBJ2-1, with 7 nucleotides matching TRBD1. The trim removed 3 bases at V and 8 bases at J, leaving 8 bases unmatched. The CDR3 contains 14 residues. Looked up from germline, CDR1 is SGHRS and CDR2 is YFSETQ.

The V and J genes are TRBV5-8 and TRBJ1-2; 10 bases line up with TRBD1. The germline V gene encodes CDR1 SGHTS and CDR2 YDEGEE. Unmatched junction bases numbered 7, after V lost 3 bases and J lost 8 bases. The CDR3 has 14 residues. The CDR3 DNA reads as TGTGCCAGCAGCTCGCGACAGGGGGCGAGCGGCTACACCTTC. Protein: CASSSRQGASGYTF.

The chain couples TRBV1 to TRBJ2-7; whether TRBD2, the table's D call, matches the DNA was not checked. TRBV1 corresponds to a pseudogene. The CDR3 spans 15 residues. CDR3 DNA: TGCACCAGCAGCCCGGGACTAGCGGGGGAGCACGAGCAGTACGTC. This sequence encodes CTSSPGLAGEHEQYV.

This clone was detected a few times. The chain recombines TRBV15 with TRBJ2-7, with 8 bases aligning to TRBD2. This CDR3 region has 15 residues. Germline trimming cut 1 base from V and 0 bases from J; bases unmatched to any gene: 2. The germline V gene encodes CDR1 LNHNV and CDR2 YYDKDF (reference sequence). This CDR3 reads CATSRGGTSSYEQYF. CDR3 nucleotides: TGTGCCACCAGCAGAGGAGGGACTAGCTCCTACGAGCAGTACTTC.

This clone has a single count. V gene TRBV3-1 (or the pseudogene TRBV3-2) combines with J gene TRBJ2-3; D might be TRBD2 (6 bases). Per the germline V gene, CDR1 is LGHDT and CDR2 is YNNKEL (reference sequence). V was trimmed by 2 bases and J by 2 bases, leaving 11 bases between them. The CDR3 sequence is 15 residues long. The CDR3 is CASSQFRGITDTQYF. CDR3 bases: TGTGCCAGCAGCCAATTCCGGGGGATCACAGATACGCAGTATTTT.

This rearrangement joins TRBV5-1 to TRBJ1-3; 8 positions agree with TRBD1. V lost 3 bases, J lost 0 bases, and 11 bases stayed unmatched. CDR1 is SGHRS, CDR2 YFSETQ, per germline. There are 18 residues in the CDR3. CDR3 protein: CASSSPQGAHTSGNTIYF. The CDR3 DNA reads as TGCGCCAGCAGCTCCCCGCAGGGGGCTCACACCTCTGGAAACACCATATATTTT. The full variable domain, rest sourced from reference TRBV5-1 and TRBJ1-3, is KAGVTQTPRYLIKTRGQQVTLSCSPISGHRSVSWYQQTPGQGLQFLFEYFSETQRNKGNFPGRFSGRQFSNSRSEMNVSTLELGDSALYLCASSSPQGAHTSGNTIYFGEGSWLTVV.

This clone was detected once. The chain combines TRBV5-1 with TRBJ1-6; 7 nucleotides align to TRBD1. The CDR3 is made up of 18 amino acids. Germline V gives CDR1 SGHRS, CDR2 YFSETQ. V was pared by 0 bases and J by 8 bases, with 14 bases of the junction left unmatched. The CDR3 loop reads CASSLDLKDRAGDSPLHF. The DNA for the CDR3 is TGCGCCAGCAGCTTGGACCTTAAAGACAGGGCGGGTGATTCACCCCTCCACTTT.

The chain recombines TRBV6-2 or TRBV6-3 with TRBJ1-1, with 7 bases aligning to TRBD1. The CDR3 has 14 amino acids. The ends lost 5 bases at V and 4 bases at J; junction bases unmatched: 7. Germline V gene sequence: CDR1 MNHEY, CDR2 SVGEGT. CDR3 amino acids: CASSLQGLGTEAFF. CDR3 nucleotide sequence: TGTGCCAGCAGTCTACAGGGGTTAGGCACTGAAGCTTTCTTT.

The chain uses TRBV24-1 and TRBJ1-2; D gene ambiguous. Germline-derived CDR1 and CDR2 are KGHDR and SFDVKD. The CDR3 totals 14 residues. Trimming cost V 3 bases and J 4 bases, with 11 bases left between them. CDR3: CATSDLQLGYGYTF. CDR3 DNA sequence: TGTGCCACCAGTGATCTCCAACTTGGCTATGGCTACACCTTC.

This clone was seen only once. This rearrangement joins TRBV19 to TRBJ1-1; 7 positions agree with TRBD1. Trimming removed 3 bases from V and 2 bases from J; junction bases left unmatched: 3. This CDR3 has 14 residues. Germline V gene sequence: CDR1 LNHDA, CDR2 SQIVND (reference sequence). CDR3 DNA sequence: TGTGCCAGTAGTATTGGACAGGTTAACACTGAAGCTTTCTTT. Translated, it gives CASSIGQVNTEAFF.